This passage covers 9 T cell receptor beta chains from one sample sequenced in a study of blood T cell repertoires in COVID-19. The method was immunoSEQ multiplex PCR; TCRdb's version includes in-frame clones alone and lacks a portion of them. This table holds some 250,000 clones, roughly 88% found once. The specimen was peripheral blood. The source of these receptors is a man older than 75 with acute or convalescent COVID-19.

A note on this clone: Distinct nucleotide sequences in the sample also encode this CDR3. The DNA of the CDR3 is TGTGCCAGCAGTTACCTGGGACAGGGCTACGAGCAGTACTTC. Amino acid sequence: CASSYLGQGYEQYF. V is TRBV6-5 and J is TRBJ2-7; 9 positions match TRBD1. CDR1 MNHEY and CDR2 SVGAGI come from the germline V gene. The CDR3 totals 14 residues. The V segment lost 2 bases and the J segment 3 bases; nucleotides outside the gene matches: 2.

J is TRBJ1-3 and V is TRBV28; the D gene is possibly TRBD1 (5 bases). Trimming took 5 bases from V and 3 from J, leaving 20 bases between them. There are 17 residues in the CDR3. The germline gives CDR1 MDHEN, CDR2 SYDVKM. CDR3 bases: TGTGCCAGCAGTCCCCCCTTCGGCAGGGAAGGTGGAAACACCATATATTTT. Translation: CASSPPFGREGGNTIYF.

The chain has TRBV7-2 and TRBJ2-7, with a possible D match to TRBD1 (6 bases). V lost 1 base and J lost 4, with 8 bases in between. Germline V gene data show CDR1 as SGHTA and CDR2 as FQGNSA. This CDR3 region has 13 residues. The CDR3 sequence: CASSLGTAYEQYF. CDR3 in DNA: TGTGCCAGCAGCTTAGGGACAGCTTACGAGCAGTACTTC.

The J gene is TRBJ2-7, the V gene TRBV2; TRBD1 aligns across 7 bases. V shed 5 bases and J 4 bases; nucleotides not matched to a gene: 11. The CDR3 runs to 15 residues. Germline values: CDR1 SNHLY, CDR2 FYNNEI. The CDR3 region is CASSQRGRGQYEQYF. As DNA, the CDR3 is TGTGCCAGCAGTCAGAGGGGGCGCGGGCAGTACGAGCAGTACTTC.

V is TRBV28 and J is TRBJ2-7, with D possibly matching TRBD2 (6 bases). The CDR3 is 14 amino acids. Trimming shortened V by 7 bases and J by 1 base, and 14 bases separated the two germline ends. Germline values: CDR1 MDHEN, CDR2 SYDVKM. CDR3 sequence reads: CASTVGSGSYEQYF. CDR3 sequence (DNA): TGTGCCAGCACCGTGGGTAGCGGATCCTACGAGCAGTACTTC.

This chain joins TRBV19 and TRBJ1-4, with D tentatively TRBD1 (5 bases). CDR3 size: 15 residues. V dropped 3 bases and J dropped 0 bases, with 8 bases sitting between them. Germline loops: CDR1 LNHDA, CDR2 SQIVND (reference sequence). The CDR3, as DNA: TGTGCCAGTAGTATTCTAGGGGCAACTAATGAAAAACTGTTTTTT. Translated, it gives CASSILGATNEKLFF. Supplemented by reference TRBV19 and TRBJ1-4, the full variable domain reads DGGITQSPKYLFRKEGQNVTLSCEQNLNHDAMYWYRQDPGQGLRLIYYSQIVNDFQKGDIAEGYSVSREKKESFPLTVTSAQKNPTAFYLCASSILGATNEKLFFGSGTQLSVL.

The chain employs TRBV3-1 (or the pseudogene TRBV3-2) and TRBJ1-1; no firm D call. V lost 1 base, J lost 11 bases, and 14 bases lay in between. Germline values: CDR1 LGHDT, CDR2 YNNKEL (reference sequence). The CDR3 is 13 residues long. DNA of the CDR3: TGTGCCAGCAGCCAAGGAGGGCGGGTTATGGCTTTCTTT. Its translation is CASSQGGRVMAFF.

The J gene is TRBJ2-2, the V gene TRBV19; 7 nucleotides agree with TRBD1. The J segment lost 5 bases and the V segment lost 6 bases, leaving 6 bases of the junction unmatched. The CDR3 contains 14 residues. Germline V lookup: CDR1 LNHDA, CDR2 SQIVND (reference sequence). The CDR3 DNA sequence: TGTGCCAGTAGCCCGGGACAGCCGACCGGGGAGCTGTTTTTT. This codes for CASSPGQPTGELFF. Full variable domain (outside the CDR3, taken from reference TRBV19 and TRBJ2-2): DGGITQSPKYLFRKEGQNVTLSCEQNLNHDAMYWYRQDPGQGLRLIYYSQIVNDFQKGDIAEGYSVSREKKESFPLTVTSAQKNPTAFYLCASSPGQPTGELFFGEGSRLTVL.

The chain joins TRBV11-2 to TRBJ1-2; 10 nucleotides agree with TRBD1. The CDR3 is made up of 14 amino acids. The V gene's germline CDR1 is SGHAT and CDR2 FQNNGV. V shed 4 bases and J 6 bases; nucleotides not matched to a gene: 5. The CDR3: CASSYDRGRNGYTF. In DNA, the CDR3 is TGTGCCAGCAGCTACGACAGGGGGCGAAATGGCTACACCTTC.